The source of this TCR beta chain is a study of identical twins. There are a few counts of this clonotype. TCRdb recomputed calls from the 5' RACE reads with MiXCR, one row per CDR3 protein. The sample lists hundreds of thousands of distinct CDR3 sequences; roughly 12% were seen once. Germline CDR1 and CDR2: LGHDT and YNNKEL (reference sequence). This CDR3 is 16 amino acids long. V lost 1 base and J 7 bases, leaving 19 bases between the germline ends. These data are also associated with another study on yellow fever vaccine responses in identical twins.

The sample consisted of PBMCs. The clonotype originates from a woman in her late teens or twenties in good health. The J gene is TRBJ1-1, the V gene TRBV3-1; no reliable D call. CDR3 amino acids: CASSQVLRGPPGEAFF. Here the CDR3 DNA reads TGTGCCAGCAGCCAAGTTCTGCGAGGGCCCCCCGGTGAAGCTTTCTTT.